Listed below are T cell receptor beta chains from one sample, sequenced in a study of sequential checkpoint blockade in melanoma. Clones were sequenced by immunoSEQ multiplex PCR, and TCRdb holds only the in-frame ones, with some missing. The data hold approximately 3,000 clones, with 16% observed a single time. Sample: tumor tissue (inferred from file names), taken from a patient given nivolumab and ipilimumab in sequence. All receptors come from a human donor with melanoma. Each CDR3 is given with its conserved first and last residue. Each record gives: CDR3 length, J gene, V gene, clone size, D gene, CDR3 protein, CDR3 DNA. The D gene is left open where the match is weak. Clone size is not always given. Where it is, it says once, few, many or a class for expanded clones.

cdr3_length: 14; j_call: TRBJ2-5; v_call: TRBV25-1; clone_size: NA; d_call: NA; cdr3_aa: CASSEYLGSETQYF; cdr3_nt: TGTGCCAGCAGTGAATATTTAGGGTCGGAGACCCAGTACTTC
cdr3_length: 14; j_call: TRBJ1-1; v_call: TRBV11-3; clone_size: medium-sized; d_call: NA; cdr3_aa: CASSSGPMNTEAFF; cdr3_nt: TGTGCCAGCAGCTCCGGACCCATGAACACTGAAGCTTTCTTT
cdr3_length: 14; j_call: TRBJ1-3; v_call: TRBV6-1; clone_size: few; d_call: NA; cdr3_aa: CASSEVNPGTTIYF; cdr3_nt: TGTGCCAGCAGTGAAGTCAACCCTGGGACCACCATATATTTT
cdr3_length: 17; j_call: TRBJ2-5; v_call: TRBV11-3; clone_size: many; d_call: TRBD2; cdr3_aa: CASSRGPGGGAQSAQYF; cdr3_nt: TGTGCCAGCAGCCGCGGTCCGGGCGGGGGTGCACAGTCGGCCCAGTACTTC
cdr3_length: 17; j_call: TRBJ1-6; v_call: TRBV6-8; clone_size: few; d_call: NA; cdr3_aa: CASSYNRASSYNSPLHF; cdr3_nt: TGTGCCAGCAGTTATAACAGGGCGAGCTCCTATAATTCACCCCTCCACTTT
cdr3_length: 14; j_call: TRBJ2-7; v_call: TRBV5-1; clone_size: NA; d_call: NA; cdr3_aa: CASSSSGTAYEQYF; cdr3_nt: TGCGCCAGCAGCTCGTCCGGGACTGCATACGAGCAGTACTTC
cdr3_length: 14; j_call: TRBJ2-1; v_call: TRBV11-3; clone_size: many; d_call: TRBD1; cdr3_aa: CASSTTGGRNEQFF; cdr3_nt: TGTGCCAGCAGCACCACAGGGGGCAGGAATGAGCAGTTCTTC
cdr3_length: 15; j_call: TRBJ1-2; v_call: TRBV28; clone_size: medium-sized; d_call: TRBD1; cdr3_aa: CASSSYRGRDYGYTF; cdr3_nt: TGTGCCAGCAGTAGTTACAGGGGGCGCGATTATGGCTACACCTTC
cdr3_length: 15; j_call: TRBJ2-1; v_call: TRBV11-3; clone_size: many; d_call: TRBD2; cdr3_aa: CASSFKSGGRNEQFF; cdr3_nt: TGTGCCAGCAGCTTTAAAAGCGGGGGCCGTAATGAGCAGTTCTTC
cdr3_length: 13; j_call: TRBJ2-1; v_call: TRBV6-1; clone_size: NA; d_call: NA; cdr3_aa: CASSEGSGNEQFF; cdr3_nt: TGTGCCAGCAGTGAAGGGTCTGGCAATGAGCAGTTCTTC
cdr3_length: 18; j_call: TRBJ2-6; v_call: TRBV11-3; clone_size: NA; d_call: NA; cdr3_aa: CASRRSTVLLSGANVLTF; cdr3_nt: TGTGCCAGCAGACGCTCGACGGTATTACTCTCTGGGGCCAACGTCCTGACTTTC
cdr3_length: 20; j_call: TRBJ1-1; v_call: TRBV19; clone_size: once; d_call: NA; cdr3_aa: CASSSARIVASPLLNTEAFF; cdr3_nt: TGTGCCAGTAGCTCCGCCCGCATTGTGGCGTCACCACTCTTGAACACTGAAGCTTTCTTT
cdr3_length: 14; j_call: TRBJ2-1; v_call: TRBV9; clone_size: NA; d_call: TRBD1; cdr3_aa: CASTLTGGPHEQFF; cdr3_nt: TGTGCCAGCACACTTACAGGGGGCCCTCATGAGCAGTTCTTC
cdr3_length: 15; j_call: TRBJ1-3; v_call: TRBV19; clone_size: NA; d_call: NA; cdr3_aa: CASSIWQATGNTIYF; cdr3_nt: TGTGCCAGTAGTATCTGGCAGGCTACTGGAAACACCATATATTTT
cdr3_length: 16; j_call: TRBJ2-7; v_call: TRBV11-3; clone_size: many; d_call: TRBD1; cdr3_aa: CASSLGLGQGSYEQYF; cdr3_nt: TGTGCCAGCAGCTTAGGTTTAGGACAGGGGTCCTACGAGCAGTACTTC
cdr3_length: 15; j_call: TRBJ1-1; v_call: TRBV6-8; clone_size: medium-sized; d_call: NA; cdr3_aa: CASSRTGTGNTEAFF; cdr3_nt: TGTGCCAGCAGCCGGACCGGGACGGGTAACACTGAAGCTTTCTTT
cdr3_length: 14; j_call: TRBJ2-7; v_call: TRBV6-1; clone_size: many; d_call: TRBD1; cdr3_aa: CAISEVQGAGEQYF; cdr3_nt: TGTGCCATCAGTGAAGTGCAGGGGGCTGGAGAGCAGTACTTC
cdr3_length: 14; j_call: TRBJ2-1; v_call: TRBV11-3; clone_size: few; d_call: TRBD1; cdr3_aa: CASSEYTAGGEQFF; cdr3_nt: TGTGCCAGCAGCGAGTATACTGCAGGGGGTGAGCAGTTCTTC
cdr3_length: 13; j_call: TRBJ1-5; v_call: TRBV6-8; clone_size: NA; d_call: TRBD1; cdr3_aa: CASSDRVSQPQHF; cdr3_nt: TGTGCCAGCAGCGACAGGGTGAGTCAGCCCCAGCATTTT
cdr3_length: 15; j_call: TRBJ1-1; v_call: TRBV11-3; clone_size: medium-sized; d_call: NA; cdr3_aa: CASSLQGRGNTEAFF; cdr3_nt: TGTGCCAGCAGCTTACAGGGAAGGGGGAACACTGAAGCTTTCTTT
cdr3_length: 13; j_call: TRBJ2-3; v_call: TRBV19; clone_size: NA; d_call: NA; cdr3_aa: CATKTNFTDTQYF; cdr3_nt: TGTGCCACCAAGACAAACTTCACAGATACGCAGTATTTT
cdr3_length: 13; j_call: TRBJ1-2; v_call: TRBV30; clone_size: NA; d_call: NA; cdr3_aa: CAWSVRGQPGYTF; cdr3_nt: TGTGCCTGGAGTGTAAGGGGCCAGCCCGGCTACACCTTC